This T cell receptor (beta chain) stems from a study of blood T cell repertoires in COVID-19. The wider study: The analysed material was cDNA or gDNA that came from T cells, B-cell-depleted T cells, or PBMCs.

Original handling: Estimation of nucleated cell counts was performed using reference gene primer amplification. Data came from immunoSEQ multiplex PCR; TCRdb stores just in-frame clones and leaves some out. That table supplies the V and J calls and clone size; D and trimming were determined from the DNA. The sample has about 310,000 clones; about 90% are singletons. This clone was picked up one time. This CDR3 region has 16 residues. V trimming: 8 bases; J trimming: 4 bases; junction bases outside the gene matches: 11. Per the germline V gene, CDR1 is SNHLY and CDR2 is FYNNEI. The sequenced material came from peripheral blood. The sequence was obtained from a woman between 40 and 50 years old with COVID-19, enrolled during active disease. The J gene is TRBJ1-2, the V gene TRBV2; 12 bases are shared with TRBD1. The CDR3 DNA reads TGTGCCAGCGGCCGGGGACAGGGGGCGATGATCTATGGCTACACCTTC. Amino acid sequence: CASGRGQGAMIYGYTF.